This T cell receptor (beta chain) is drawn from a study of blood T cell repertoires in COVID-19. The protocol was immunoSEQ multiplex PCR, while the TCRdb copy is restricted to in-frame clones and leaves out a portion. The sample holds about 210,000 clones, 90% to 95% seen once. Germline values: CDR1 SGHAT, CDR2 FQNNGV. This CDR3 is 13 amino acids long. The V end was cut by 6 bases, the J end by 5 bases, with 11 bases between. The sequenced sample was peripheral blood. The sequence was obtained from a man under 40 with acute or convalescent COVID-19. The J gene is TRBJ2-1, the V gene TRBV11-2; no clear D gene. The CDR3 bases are TGTGCCAGCAGTCACTTCCCCCACAATGAGCAGTTCTTC. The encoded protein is CASSHFPHNEQFF.